This T cell receptor (beta chain) was sequenced during a study of sequential checkpoint blockade in melanoma. Study in general: Each arm's sequence ended with maintenance nivolumab. TCRβ was sequenced from DNA of about a hundred pretreatment tumors.

Regarding treatment: randomized to nivolumab then ipilimumab (arm A) or the reverse (arm B). Produced via immunoSEQ multiplex PCR; TCRdb's table is partial and in-frame only. The sample consists of some 2,000 clones, around 24% of them appearing once. Trimming stripped 7 bases from V and 1 base from J, with 13 bases between. Germline CDR1 MDHEN, CDR2 SYDVKM. This CDR3 contains 14 residues. The specimen was tumor tissue (inferred from file names), collected from a patient given nivolumab and ipilimumab in sequence. The V call is TRBV28, the J call TRBJ1-2; TRBD1 is a possible D gene (6 bases). This clonotype was obtained from a human donor with melanoma. The CDR3: CASTLDSHNYGYTF. The CDR3 nucleotides are TGTGCCAGCACCCTGGACAGTCATAACTATGGCTACACCTTC.